Listed below are T cell receptor beta chains from one sample, sequenced in a study of blood T cell repertoires in COVID-19. Libraries were prepared by immunoSEQ multiplex PCR; TCRdb keeps only in-frame clonotypes and omits some of them. The sample yields roughly 65,000 clones, around nine tenths seen once. The sample taken for sequencing was peripheral blood. The receptor source for this set is a woman aged 55-70 years with acute or convalescent COVID-19. Both conserved end residues are part of each CDR3. The D gene is left open where the match is weak. The size field is filled for only some rows; it gives once, few, many or a size class.

J: TRBJ1-4; V: TRBV2; D: TRBD1; size: .; DNA: TGTGCCAGCAGCGAGACAGGGTTTGATGAAAAACTGTTTTTT; CDR3: CASSETGFDEKLFF
J: TRBJ2-7; V: TRBV10-3; D: TRBD1; size: .; DNA: TGTGCCATCAGTGAAGGGACAGGGCCCTACGAGCAGTACTTC; CDR3: CAISEGTGPYEQYF
J: TRBJ1-5; V: TRBV18; D: .; size: .; DNA: TGTGCCAGCTCGCCCACGAGACAAAGCAATCAGCCCCAGCATTTT; CDR3: CASSPTRQSNQPQHF
J: TRBJ2-5; V: TRBV5-5; D: .; size: .; DNA: TGTGCCAGCAGCTTAACTCTAGAGACCCAGTACTTC; CDR3: CASSLTLETQYF
J: TRBJ2-7; V: TRBV28; D: .; size: .; DNA: TGTGCCAGCAGTTTCCCTTCGGACGAGCAGTACTTC; CDR3: CASSFPSDEQYF
J: TRBJ2-5; V: TRBV29-1; D: .; size: .; DNA: TGCAGCGTTGACCCAGGGAAAGAGACCCAGTACTTC; CDR3: CSVDPGKETQYF
J: TRBJ2-7; V: TRBV10-3; D: .; size: .; DNA: TGTGCCATCAGGTCCTCAGGGAAAGTGGGCGAGCAGTACTTC; CDR3: CAIRSSGKVGEQYF
J: TRBJ2-1; V: TRBV19; D: TRBD1; size: .; DNA: TGTGCCAGTACCCCAGACAGGGGCGATGAGCAGTTCTTC; CDR3: CASTPDRGDEQFF
J: TRBJ1-1; V: TRBV5-6; D: .; size: .; DNA: TGTGCCAGCAGCTTGGTACAGAGCATGAACACTGAAGCTTTCTTT; CDR3: CASSLVQSMNTEAFF
J: TRBJ2-5; V: TRBV6-5; D: TRBD2; size: .; DNA: TGTGCCAGCAGTTGGGGGGGGAGAGAGACCCAGTACTTC; CDR3: CASSWGGRETQYF
J: TRBJ2-7; V: TRBV4-1; D: .; size: .; DNA: TGCGCCAGCAGCCAAGATACCGGGGGGCTCAGCTCCTACGAGCAGTACTTC; CDR3: CASSQDTGGLSSYEQYF
J: TRBJ2-5; V: TRBV5-1; D: .; size: .; DNA: TGCGCCAGCAGTCGGGCTCGGGGAGAGACCCAGTACTTC; CDR3: CASSRARGETQYF
J: TRBJ1-5; V: TRBV7-9; D: .; size: once; DNA: TGTGCCAGCAGCTTAGATTCCGGGCCCCAGCATTTT; CDR3: CASSLDSGPQHF
J: TRBJ2-3; V: TRBV6-5; D: TRBD2; size: .; DNA: TGTGCCAGCAAGAATAGCGGGGGGACAGATACGCAGTATTTT; CDR3: CASKNSGGTDTQYF
J: TRBJ1-2; V: TRBV5-1; D: .; size: .; DNA: TGCGCCAGCAGCTTGGATCGCGGTTCTTCGGTAAGGCTTAACTATGGCTACACCTTC; CDR3: CASSLDRGSSVRLNYGYTF
J: TRBJ1-5; V: TRBV4-1; D: TRBD1; size: medium-sized; DNA: TGCGCCAGCAGCCAAGATTGGGCAGGGGGGCGGTCCCAGCATTTT; CDR3: CASSQDWAGGRSQHF
J: TRBJ2-6; V: TRBV24-1; D: TRBD1; size: .; DNA: TGTGCCACCAGTGATCCGACAGGGACTGGGGCCAACGTCCTGACTTTC; CDR3: CATSDPTGTGANVLTF
J: TRBJ1-1; V: TRBV5-4; D: .; size: .; DNA: TGTGCCAGCAGCTTGGGCGGAGAATACACTGAAGCTTTCTTT; CDR3: CASSLGGEYTEAFF
J: TRBJ2-7; V: TRBV11-2; D: TRBD2; size: .; DNA: TGTGCCAGCAGCCGGGGGGGGCCAGGGGTGAACGAGCAGTACTTC; CDR3: CASSRGGPGVNEQYF
J: TRBJ1-4; V: TRBV5-4; D: .; size: .; DNA: TGTGCCAGCAGCTTGACAGGGAGGGGGACGGGGGCTAATGAAAAACTGTTTTTT; CDR3: CASSLTGRGTGANEKLFF
J: TRBJ2-3; V: TRBV19; D: TRBD1; size: .; DNA: TGTGCCAGTAGGCCTAGGGACAGAGCGAGGACAGATACGCAGTATTTT; CDR3: CASRPRDRARTDTQYF
J: TRBJ1-4; V: TRBV27; D: TRBD1; size: .; DNA: TGTGCCAGCAGTTTAGGACAGGGGGGATATACAACTAATGAAAAACTGTTTTTT; CDR3: CASSLGQGGYTTNEKLFF
J: TRBJ1-6; V: TRBV6-4; D: TRBD1; size: .; DNA: TGTGCCAGCAGACCCTGGGGGACAGGGGATTCACCCCTCCACTTT; CDR3: CASRPWGTGDSPLHF
J: TRBJ2-3; V: TRBV7-9; D: TRBD1; size: once; DNA: TGTGCCAGCAGCTTAGCGCTCAGGGGGAAGGATACGCAGTATTTT; CDR3: CASSLALRGKDTQYF
J: TRBJ2-7; V: TRBV29-1; D: TRBD1; size: .; DNA: TGCAGCGCGCGGACAGGGGGCTACGAGCAGTACTTC; CDR3: CSARTGGYEQYF
J: TRBJ1-5; V: TRBV3-1/TRBV3-2; D: .; size: .; DNA: TGTGCCAGCAGCCAAGGAAGCAGGCAGCCCCAGCATTTT; CDR3: CASSQGSRQPQHF
J: TRBJ2-7; V: TRBV5-1; D: .; size: .; DNA: TGCGCCAGCAGCTTGGACGGCGGGGAGGACGAGCAGTACTTC; CDR3: CASSLDGGEDEQYF
J: TRBJ1-4; V: TRBV13; D: .; size: .; DNA: TGTGCCAGCAGCCCTTTCGGGGGGAATGAAAAACTGTTTTTT; CDR3: CASSPFGGNEKLFF
J: TRBJ2-7; V: TRBV18; D: .; size: .; DNA: TGTGCCAGCTCACGCCTCCTATACGAGCAGTACTTC; CDR3: CASSRLLYEQYF
J: TRBJ1-4; V: TRBV27; D: .; size: .; DNA: TGTGCCAGCAGGGGAACAGGGCTAGGGGAAAAACTGTTTTTT; CDR3: CASRGTGLGEKLFF